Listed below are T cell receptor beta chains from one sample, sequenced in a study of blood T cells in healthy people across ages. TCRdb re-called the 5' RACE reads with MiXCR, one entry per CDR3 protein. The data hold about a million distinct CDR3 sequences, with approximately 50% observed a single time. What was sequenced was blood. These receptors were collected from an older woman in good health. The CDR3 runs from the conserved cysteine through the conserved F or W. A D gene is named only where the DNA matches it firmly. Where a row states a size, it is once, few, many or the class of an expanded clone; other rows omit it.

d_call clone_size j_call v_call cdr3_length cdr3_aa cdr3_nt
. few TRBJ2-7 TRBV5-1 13 CASSLVLGGEQYF TGCGCCAGCAGCTTGGTTCTCGGGGGCGAGCAGTACTTC
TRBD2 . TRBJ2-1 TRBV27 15 CASRREGDTGVHQFF TGTGCCAGCCGTAGGGAGGGAGATACCGGGGTGCATCAGTTCTTC
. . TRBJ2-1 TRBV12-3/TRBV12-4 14 CASSFGGMSYEQFF TGTGCCAGCAGTTTTGGCGGGATGAGTTACGAGCAGTTCTTC
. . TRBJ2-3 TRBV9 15 CASSAQEISTDTQYF TGTGCCAGCAGCGCCCAGGAAATTAGCACAGATACGCAGTATTTT
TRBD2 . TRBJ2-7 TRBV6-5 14 CASNPRTSDYEQYF TGTGCCAGCAACCCACGGACTAGCGACTACGAGCAGTACTTC
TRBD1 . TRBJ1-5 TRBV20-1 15 CSADPPGQGFRPQHF TGCAGTGCTGACCCTCCGGGACAGGGTTTTCGGCCCCAGCATTTT
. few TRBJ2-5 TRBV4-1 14 CASSQDSNKETQYF TGCGCCAGCAGCCAAGACAGTAATAAAGAGACCCAGTACTTC
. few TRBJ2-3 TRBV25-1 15 CASSPMFGGTDTQYF TGTGCCAGCAGTCCTATGTTCGGAGGCACAGATACGCAGTATTTT
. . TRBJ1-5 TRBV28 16 CASSLKAIYSNQPQHF TGTGCCAGCAGTCTCAAGGCTATCTATAGCAATCAGCCCCAGCATTTT
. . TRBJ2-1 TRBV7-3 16 CASSHRTSGTYNEQFF TGTGCCAGCAGCCACAGGACGAGTGGTACATACAATGAGCAGTTCTTC
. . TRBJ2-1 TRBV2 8 CASSYVFF TGTGCCAGCAGTTACGTGTTCTTC
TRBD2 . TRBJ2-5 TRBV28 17 CASSSLRRSGTYNEQYF TGTGCCAGCAGTTCACTCCGCAGAAGCGGGACTTACAATGAGCAGTACTTC
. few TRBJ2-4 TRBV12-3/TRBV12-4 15 CASSGQKLAKNIQYF TGTGCCAGCAGTGGACAGAAACTAGCCAAAAACATTCAGTACTTC
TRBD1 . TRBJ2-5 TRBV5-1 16 CASSWGGQGIQETQYF TGCGCCAGCAGCTGGGGTGGACAGGGAATTCAAGAGACCCAGTACTTC
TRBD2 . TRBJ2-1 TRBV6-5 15 CASSFDTGLADEQFF TGTGCCAGCAGTTTCGACACTGGACTAGCGGATGAGCAGTTCTTC
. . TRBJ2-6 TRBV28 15 CASSGGGTGANVLTF TGTGCCAGCAGCGGAGGCGGAACTGGGGCCAACGTCCTGACTTTC
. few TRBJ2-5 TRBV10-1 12 CASSHNTETQYF TGCGCCAGCAGTCATAATACGGAGACCCAGTACTTC
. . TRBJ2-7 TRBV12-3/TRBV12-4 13 CASSFKGDNEQYF TGTGCCAGCAGTTTTAAAGGAGACAATGAGCAGTACTTC
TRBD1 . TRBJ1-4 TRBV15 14 CATSKDRAVEKLFF TGTGCCACCAGCAAAGACAGGGCGGTTGAAAAACTGTTTTTT
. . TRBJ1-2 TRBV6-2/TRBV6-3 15 CASTKTRGESYGHTF TGTGCCAGCACCAAAACAAGGGGCGAGAGCTATGGCCACACCTTC
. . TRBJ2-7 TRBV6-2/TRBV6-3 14 CASSFTGTPHEQYF TGTGCCAGCAGTTTTACAGGGACCCCCCACGAGCAGTACTTC
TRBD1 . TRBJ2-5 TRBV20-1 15 CSARGQGGGQETQYF TGCAGTGCTAGAGGACAGGGTGGGGGCCAAGAGACCCAGTACTTC
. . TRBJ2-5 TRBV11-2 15 CASSPHNSVRETQYF TGTGCCAGCAGCCCACACAACTCGGTTCGGGAGACCCAGTACTTC
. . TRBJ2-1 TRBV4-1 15 CASSRLVGILNEQFF TGCGCCAGCAGCCGACTAGTAGGGATACTTAATGAGCAGTTCTTC
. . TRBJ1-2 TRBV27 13 CASSLTPGYGYTF TGTGCCAGCAGTCTTACCCCGGGCTATGGCTACACCTTC
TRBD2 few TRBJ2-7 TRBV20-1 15 CSAYRLAGGMNEQYF TGCAGTGCCTATAGACTAGCGGGAGGTATGAACGAGCAGTACTTC
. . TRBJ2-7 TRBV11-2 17 CASSANRGGLSSYEQYF TGCGCCAGCAGCGCCAATCGCGGGGGCCTAAGCTCCTACGAGCAGTACTTC
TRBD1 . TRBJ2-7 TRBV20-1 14 CSAMATGNSYEQYF TGCAGTGCTATGGCGACAGGGAACTCCTACGAGCAGTACTTC
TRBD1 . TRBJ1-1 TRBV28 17 CASSLSPGGQMDTEAFF TGTGCCAGCAGTTTGAGTCCAGGGGGCCAAATGGACACTGAAGCTTTCTTT
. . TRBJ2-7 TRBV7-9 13 CASSLTTAYEQYF TGTGCCAGCAGCCTAACGACCGCCTACGAGCAGTACTTC
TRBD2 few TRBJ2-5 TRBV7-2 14 CASSSGKGSWEQYF TGTGCCAGCTCTAGCGGAAAGGGCTCTTGGGAGCAGTACTTC
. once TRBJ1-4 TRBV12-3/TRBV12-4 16 CASSLGGPTTNEKLFF TGTGCCAGCAGTTTAGGGGGCCCGACAACTAATGAAAAACTGTTTTTT
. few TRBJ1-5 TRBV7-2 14 CASSLGSQNQPQHF TGTGCCAGCAGCTTAGGGTCCCAAAATCAGCCCCAGCATTTT
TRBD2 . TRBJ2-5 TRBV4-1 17 CASSLFTSGGYQETQYF TGCGCCAGCAGCCTCTTTACTAGCGGGGGGTACCAAGAGACCCAGTACTTC
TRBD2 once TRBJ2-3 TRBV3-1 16 CASSPFGGSPTDTQYF TGTGCCAGCAGCCCTTTTGGCGGGAGCCCCACAGATACGCAGTATTTT
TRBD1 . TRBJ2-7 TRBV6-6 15 CASSPDRARPYEQYF TGTGCCAGCAGCCCGGACAGGGCTAGACCCTACGAGCAGTACTTC